The rows below give T cell receptor beta chains drawn from one sample of a study of blood T cell repertoires in COVID-19. The repertoire was sequenced with immunoSEQ multiplex PCR; TCRdb's copy has only in-frame clones and lacks some. This sample yields 120,000 or so clones, of which roughly 80% are seen a single time; 25% belongs to the top ten. Sequenced: peripheral blood. The source is a human donor in a cohort sampled during active COVID-19. Both conserved end residues are part of each CDR3. The D gene is left open where the match is weak. Only part of the rows carry a size: once, few, many, or a class if the clone is expanded.

DNA	CDR3	D	size	V	J
TGTGCCAGTAGTATGAGTAGCGGGGGGGGAGGTGAGCAGTTCTTC	CASSMSSGGGGEQFF	TRBD2	.	TRBV19	TRBJ2-1
TGCGCCAGCAGCTTGTTTGGTGGGACTAGCGGCCAAGAGACCCAGTACTTC	CASSLFGGTSGQETQYF	TRBD2	.	TRBV5-1	TRBJ2-5
TGTGCCAGCAGAGGATTCGATAGCGGCTCCTACGAGCAGTACTTC	CASRGFDSGSYEQYF	.	.	TRBV27	TRBJ2-7
TGTGCCTGGAGTAAACGGGGGGAAGGCTACACCTTC	CAWSKRGEGYTF	.	.	TRBV30	TRBJ1-2
TGTGCCAGCAGCTCCACAGGGGCAGATACGCAGTATTTT	CASSSTGADTQYF	TRBD1	.	TRBV7-2	TRBJ2-3
TGTGCCAGCAGCTTAAGAGCGGGAGGGAGCACAGATACGCAGTATTTT	CASSLRAGGSTDTQYF	TRBD2	.	TRBV7-3	TRBJ2-3
TGTGCCAGCAGCCAAGGAACGGGACTCCCTGGAAACACCATATATTTT	CASSQGTGLPGNTIYF	.	few	TRBV3-1/TRBV3-2	TRBJ1-3
TGTGCCAGCAGCTTGGGGGGGGGATCCTATAATTCACCCCTCCACTTT	CASSLGGGSYNSPLHF	.	.	TRBV5-4	TRBJ1-6
TGCGCCAGCAGCCGAATGGGACTAGCGGGAGGGGAGACCCAGTACTTC	CASSRMGLAGGETQYF	TRBD2	once	TRBV4-1	TRBJ2-5
TGTGCCAGCAGCCTAGACAGGGCGTCTTCACCCCTCCACTTT	CASSLDRASSPLHF	TRBD1	.	TRBV11-2	TRBJ1-6
TGTGCCAGCAGCCAAAGCCGGGGTTGGTCCAATGAGCAGTTCTTC	CASSQSRGWSNEQFF	.	once	TRBV11-2	TRBJ2-1
TGTGCCAGCAGCCAAAATCCGGGACAGGGACCCACAGATACGCAGTATTTT	CASSQNPGQGPTDTQYF	TRBD1	.	TRBV4-2	TRBJ2-3
TGCGCCAGCAGCTCCACCAACCTAGGACAGGCTAGCACAGATACGCAGTATTTT	CASSSTNLGQASTDTQYF	TRBD1	.	TRBV5-1	TRBJ2-3
TGCAGTGCTAGTCTGGGGCGGGGGGCTCTAGATACGCAGTATTTT	CSASLGRGALDTQYF	TRBD2	.	TRBV20-1	TRBJ2-3
TGCGCCAGCAGCCAAGGCGGGCCCGCCAAAAACATTCAGTACTTC	CASSQGGPAKNIQYF	.	.	TRBV4-3	TRBJ2-4
TGTGCCAGCAGCCCAGGTGGATTGAGGGTGAATGAGCAGTTCTTC	CASSPGGLRVNEQFF	.	.	TRBV7-2	TRBJ2-1